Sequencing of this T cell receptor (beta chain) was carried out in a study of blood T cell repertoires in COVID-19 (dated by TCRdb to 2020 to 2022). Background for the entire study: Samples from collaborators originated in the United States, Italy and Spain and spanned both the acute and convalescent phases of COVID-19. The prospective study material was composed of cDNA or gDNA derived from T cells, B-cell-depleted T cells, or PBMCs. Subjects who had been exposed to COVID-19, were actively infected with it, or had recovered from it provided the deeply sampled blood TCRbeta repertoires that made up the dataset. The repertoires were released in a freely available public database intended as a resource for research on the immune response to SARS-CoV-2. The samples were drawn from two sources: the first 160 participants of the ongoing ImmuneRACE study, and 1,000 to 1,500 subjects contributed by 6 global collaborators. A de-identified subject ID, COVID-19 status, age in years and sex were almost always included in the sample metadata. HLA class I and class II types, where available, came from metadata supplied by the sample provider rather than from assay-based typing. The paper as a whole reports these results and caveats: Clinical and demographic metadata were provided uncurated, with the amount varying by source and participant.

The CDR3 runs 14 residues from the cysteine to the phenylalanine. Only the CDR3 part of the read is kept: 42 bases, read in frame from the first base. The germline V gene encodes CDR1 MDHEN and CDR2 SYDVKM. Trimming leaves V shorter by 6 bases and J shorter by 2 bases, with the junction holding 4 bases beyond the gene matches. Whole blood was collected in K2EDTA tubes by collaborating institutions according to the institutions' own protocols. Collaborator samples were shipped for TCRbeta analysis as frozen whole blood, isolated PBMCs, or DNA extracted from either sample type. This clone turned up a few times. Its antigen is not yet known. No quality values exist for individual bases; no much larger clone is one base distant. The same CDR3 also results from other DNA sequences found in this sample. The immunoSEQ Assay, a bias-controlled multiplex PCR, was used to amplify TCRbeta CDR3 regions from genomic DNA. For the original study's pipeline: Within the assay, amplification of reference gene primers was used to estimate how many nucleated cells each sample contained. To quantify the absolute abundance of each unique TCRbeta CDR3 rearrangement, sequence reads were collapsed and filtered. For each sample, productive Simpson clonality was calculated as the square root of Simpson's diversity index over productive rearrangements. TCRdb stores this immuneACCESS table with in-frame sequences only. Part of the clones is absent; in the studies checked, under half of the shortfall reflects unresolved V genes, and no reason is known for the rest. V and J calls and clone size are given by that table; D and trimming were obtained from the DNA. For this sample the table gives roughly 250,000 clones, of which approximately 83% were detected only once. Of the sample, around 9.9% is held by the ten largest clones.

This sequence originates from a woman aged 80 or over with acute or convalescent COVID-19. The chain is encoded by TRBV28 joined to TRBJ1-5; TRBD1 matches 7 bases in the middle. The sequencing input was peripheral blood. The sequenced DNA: TGTGCCAGCAGCCCCGGACAGGGCAATCAGCCCCAGCATTTT. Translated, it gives CASSPGQGNQPQHF.